This TCR beta chain was retrieved from a study of cytomegalovirus exposure and HLA in healthy donors. Study in general: Genetic ancestry analysis placed over 75% of the 350 to 500 donors that were genotyped in the Caucasian-associated cluster. Study findings and constraints: A prior analysis recorded that most TCR beta V segments were productive about 87% or about 30% of the time. A later analysis found that most CMV-associated TCR beta chains appeared HLA-restricted. The Asian-associated ancestry cluster reportedly had fewer N-insertions than the approximately 630-donor mean in a later analysis.

The CDR3 loop spans 15 amino acids. Details on this clone: Its antigen is not known.

PCR amplification relied on 60 Vbeta primers (plus 13 Jbeta primers). Here immunoSEQ multiplex PCR was the method, and the copy in TCRdb shows in-frame clones only, minus some. The sample shows more than 95,000 clones, approximately 70% of them seen only once. The material sequenced was PBMCs. The chain recombines TRBV1 with TRBJ2-7; the DNA was not used to check the table's D call, TRBD2. TRBV1 is a documented pseudogene. This receptor was identified in a man in his 60s in good health and CMV-seropositive. CDR3 nucleotides: TGCACCAGCAGCCAAGACGGGAACAGCCCCTACGAGCAGTACTTC. Protein product: CTSSQDGNSPYEQYF.